This is a list of T cell receptor beta chains from one sample in a study of somatic mutations in cytotoxic T cells in rheumatoid arthritis. Sequenced by immunoSEQ multiplex PCR; TCRdb stores in-frame clones only, minus some. This table has fewer than 20,000 clones, approximately 71% appearing once. The material sequenced was CD8+ T cells sorted from blood. These receptors originate from an adult with rheumatoid arthritis. Each CDR3 is given with its conserved first and last residue. A D gene is named only where the DNA matches it firmly. Some rows mark clone size as missing; the rest say once, few, many or name a class of expanded clone.

size	V	D	J	DNA	CDR3
NA	TRBV7-6	NA	TRBJ2-7	TGTGCCAGCAGCCCCAAGGTGGCGAGTTACGAACAGTACTTC	CASSPKVASYEQYF
NA	TRBV30	TRBD1	TRBJ1-6	TGTGCCTGGCATCCCGGGACAGGTCCGGGCCCCCTCCACTTT	CAWHPGTGPGPLHF
NA	TRBV15	TRBD2	TRBJ2-3	TGTGCCACCAGCCCGGACCCCGGGACTAGCGGGGGGCCATGGGATACGCAGTATTTT	CATSPDPGTSGGPWDTQYF
NA	TRBV30	NA	TRBJ2-7	TGTGCCTGGAGTGTTGGGGGGGCCAACGAGCAGTACTTC	CAWSVGGANEQYF
NA	TRBV9	NA	TRBJ2-2	TGTGCCAGCAGCGGGGGGGCAGGGAGCACCGGAGAGCTGTTTTTT	CASSGGAGSTGELFF
NA	TRBV7-9	NA	TRBJ1-3	TGTGCCAGCAGCTTAGGTCGGCTTGGCGAATGGGGAAACACCATATATTTT	CASSLGRLGEWGNTIYF
NA	TRBV6-1	NA	TRBJ1-1	TGTGCCAGCAGTGACATTATGAACACTGAAGCTTTCTTT	CASSDIMNTEAFF
NA	TRBV28	NA	TRBJ2-7	TGTGCCAGCAGTTTTTGGACACAGGGCACCTACGAGCAGTACTTC	CASSFWTQGTYEQYF
few	TRBV5-4	TRBD1	TRBJ1-2	TGTGCCAGCAGCCCGGACAGGGGCTATGGCTACACCTTC	CASSPDRGYGYTF
once	TRBV4-3	NA	TRBJ1-1	TGCGCCAGCAGCCAAGGGACTGCGAACACTGAAGCTTTCTTT	CASSQGTANTEAFF
NA	TRBV6-1	NA	TRBJ2-3	TGTGCCAGCAGTGAAGCGCCCGACGAACAATTCTTAAGCACAGATACGCAGTATTTT	CASSEAPDEQFLSTDTQYF
few	TRBV10-3	TRBD1	TRBJ1-2	TGTGCCATTCCGGGACAGGGGGACTATGGCTACACCTTC	CAIPGQGDYGYTF
NA	TRBV5-1	TRBD1	TRBJ1-2	TGCGCCAGCAGCTTTACAGGGGGGCATGGCTACACCTTC	CASSFTGGHGYTF
NA	TRBV7-8	NA	TRBJ2-1	TGTGCCAGCAGCTTAGAGATCGGGACCCTCTACAATGAGCAGTTCTTC	CASSLEIGTLYNEQFF
few	TRBV28	NA	TRBJ1-1	TGTGCCAGCAGTTTAACCCGGGCGGCCACTGAAGCTTTCTTT	CASSLTRAATEAFF
NA	TRBV7-2	NA	TRBJ1-6	TGTGCCAGCAGCTTATTAGCCGGGGGAATTGACGCTTCACCCCTCCACTTT	CASSLLAGGIDASPLHF
NA	TRBV6-1	TRBD1	TRBJ1-3	TGTGCCAGCAGTGACCACCCCGGGACAGGGACATCTGGAAACACCATATATTTT	CASSDHPGTGTSGNTIYF
NA	TRBV7-7	TRBD2	TRBJ2-2	TGTGCCACAAGCGGGGGCTACCCACCCGGGGAGCTGTTTTTT	CATSGGYPPGELFF
NA	TRBV4-3	NA	TRBJ2-3	TGCGCCAGCAGCCAATCAAGCGGCCTGAGCACAGATACGCAGTATTTT	CASSQSSGLSTDTQYF
NA	TRBV7-9	NA	TRBJ1-4	TGTGCCAGCAGCCCAACAACAACTAATGAAAAACTGTTTTTT	CASSPTTTNEKLFF
NA	TRBV11-1	NA	TRBJ2-3	TGTGCCAGCAGCCCCCTAGAGAAGCTTAGCACAGATACGCAGTATTTT	CASSPLEKLSTDTQYF
NA	TRBV30	NA	TRBJ1-1	TGTGCCTGGAGTTTCGGGGGGAGGACTGAAGCTTTCTTT	CAWSFGGRTEAFF
NA	TRBV9	NA	TRBJ2-7	TGTGCCAGCAGCGTAGGCGGATCCGAGCAGTACTTC	CASSVGGSEQYF
NA	TRBV5-8	NA	TRBJ1-5	TGTGCCAGCAGCTTGTTACCGGGAAATCAGCCCCAGCATTTT	CASSLLPGNQPQHF
NA	TRBV10-2	NA	TRBJ2-7	TGCGCCGCAGGTATAGGATCCTACGAGCAGTACTTC	CAAGIGSYEQYF
NA	TRBV11-2	TRBD2	TRBJ2-7	TGTGCCAGCAGCCCCGTAACTAGCGGGGGGCTCTACGAGCAGTACTTC	CASSPVTSGGLYEQYF
NA	TRBV27	NA	TRBJ2-1	TGTGCCAGCAGTTTGGACTTTTACAATGAGCAGTTCTTC	CASSLDFYNEQFF
NA	TRBV13	NA	TRBJ2-6	TGTGCCAGCAGCTTAGGTCCAGTTAGCTCTGGGGCCAACGTCCTGACTTTC	CASSLGPVSSGANVLTF
NA	TRBV4-3	NA	TRBJ2-4	TGCGCCAGCAGCCAAGGGGAGGGGGGTGAAAACATTCAGTACTTC	CASSQGEGGENIQYF
NA	TRBV6-1	TRBD1	TRBJ1-6	TGTGCCAGCAGTGGACAGGGATATTCACCCCTCCACTTT	CASSGQGYSPLHF
NA	TRBV29-1	NA	TRBJ2-1	TGCAGCGTTAAAGGGGGAACTACCTCGGTCTTC	CSVKGGTTSVF
few	TRBV5-1	TRBD1	TRBJ1-4	TGCGCCAGCAGCTCTAGGACAGGGGACGAAAAACTGTTTTTT	CASSSRTGDEKLFF
NA	TRBV9	NA	TRBJ1-3	TGTGCCAGCAGCGTAGCTGCAGATTCTGGAAACACCATATATTTT	CASSVAADSGNTIYF
NA	TRBV18	TRBD2	TRBJ2-3	TGTGCCAGATATTTAGCGGGGCCCACAGATACGCAGTATTTT	CARYLAGPTDTQYF
NA	TRBV28	NA	TRBJ2-5	TGTGCCGTAGGGGCTAGCGCAGAAGAGGGGACCCAGTACTTC	CAVGASAEEGTQYF